This entry is about one T cell receptor (beta chain). The specificity of this receptor is unknown. No base qualities exist here, and no much larger clone lies one base off it. This sample was included in a study of cytomegalovirus exposure and HLA in healthy donors listed by TCRdb under 2017. Regarding the study in general: In an earlier analysis of 550 to 750 of the donors, around 300 Gb of sequence data and 90 million to 130 million unique TCR beta sequences from about 179 million T cells were reported. HLA typing included class I and class II loci at four-digit resolution. An early release that covered fewer than 750 HLA-typed donors contained approximately 300 gigabases of sequencing data and about 84 million unique TCR sequences. Five DR-DQ haplotypes were handled as single units for association and clustering, since linkage in the cohort was strong. Of the roughly 400 genotyped donors, 81% fell in the genetic ancestry cluster associated with self-reported Caucasian donors. Along with the roughly 700-subject first cohort, a separate validation cohort of around 110 different subjects was used. High-throughput TCR immunosequencing, statistical association of individual TCRs with disease status, and machine learning were combined to predict cytomegalovirus infection status. To study patterns of TCR occurrence, a later analysis re-analyzed previously published TCR beta repertoires from just over 650 donors and added high-resolution HLA genotyping. Every repertoire in the discovery cohort had been generated on one and the same sequencing platform. In the later analysis, no new phenotypic data were used to find candidate immune exposures; instead, reliance was placed on TCR beta sequences and their occurrence across donors. The study was designed to test whether signatures of past pathogen exposure could be identified by cataloging public T cell receptors. Across around 400 genotyped donors of the cohort, an average of roughly 230,000 unique TCR beta nucleotide sequences per donor were sequenced, and around 20% of those sequences were non-productive. A later genetic analysis took genome-wide SNP genotypes for about 65% of the 666 donors and used that subset as a discovery cohort. Donor age, sex, ethnicity and CMV serostatus were collected together with the repertoire data. The study used immunosequencing to profile the T cell repertoires of 666 subjects and linked those repertoires to cytomegalovirus serostatus. An earlier analysis of a few hundred of the donors applied high-throughput TCR beta sequencing to assess whether each TCR beta V gene segment acted as functional or pseudogenic. The number of typed donors differed by locus: roughly 629-630 for A, B, C, DRB1 and DQB1; roughly 510 for DQA1; some 610 for DPA1; and some 450 for DPB1. Points the paper makes about the study in general: In a later analysis, TCR association rates were found to vary across HLA loci, with the most associated TCRs seen for DRB1 alleles and the fewest for HLA-C alleles. Some IMGT-functional V segments, including TRBV6-2 and TRBV6-3, could not be distinguished by the 87-base-pair reads and were therefore excluded. When HLA alleles, especially DR and DQ, strongly co-occurred, attributing TCR associations to individual alleles was difficult. Because counts were too low, about 18 rarely observed V segments, including chromosome 9 orphons, were left out of the earlier analysis of 500 to 750 of the donors. Correlated functional status among segregating V segments might reflect linkage disequilibrium, but an unknown experimental factor could not be ruled out. The presence/absence analyses assumed that sequencing depth was roughly uniform across donors, and that assumption may not be true. In vitro tests confirmed that three of the cytomegalovirus-associated TCR beta chains recognize cytomegalovirus antigens. The classifier was reported to diagnose cytomegalovirus status with high specificity and sensitivity in both the original and validation cohorts. Compared with the roughly 710-donor mean, donors in an Asian-associated ancestry cluster had fewer N-insertions in productive TCRs, according to a later genetic analysis. In an earlier analysis of several hundred of the donors, most TCR beta V segments were observed in productive rearrangements about 90% or about 30% of the time, broadly matching IMGT annotations. A further reported finding was that TCR beta sequences accurately predicted the HLA-A and HLA-B alleles for most subjects in the first cohort. A later genetic analysis associated a missense DCLRE1C variant with V-gene and J-gene trimming of TCR beta chains, and an independent cohort replicated the association. Most TCR sequences were seen in very few donors, while some public TCRs were found in many individuals. A later analysis found that most CMV-associated TCR beta chains appeared HLA-restricted, with HLA associations seemingly driven largely by CMV exposure. Specific HLA alleles were associated with over 15,000 TCR beta sequences at a false discovery rate of 0.05 in a later analysis. The authors suggested that the approach could potentially be extended to other disease states and immunological phenotypes. In this cohort, only TCR beta chains were sequenced, and detectable features were limited by the absence of alpha or paired-chain data. HLA typing was unavailable for some donors at each locus, so association tests used only the typed subset. Several of the top co-occurrence clusters appeared to be linked to parvovirus B19, influenza, CMV and Epstein-Barr virus, according to a later analysis. A group of highly shared sequence variants was considered likely to be a technical artifact of the sequencing pipeline. The study listed 150 to 200 TCR beta chains as associated with cytomegalovirus. Immune exposure information for the cohort was limited to CMV serostatus. A later analysis found that HLA-associated TCR beta chains were more clonally expanded and had lower generation probabilities than equally common non-associated chains.

From its cysteine to its phenylalanine, the CDR3 spans 15 amino acids. Only the CDR3 part of the read is kept: 45 bases, read in frame from the first base. The germline V gene gives CDR1 as SGHAT and CDR2 as FQNNGV. V is trimmed back by 3 bases and J by 4 bases, and the junction contains 4 bases that no gene match accounts for. Library preparation was by the immunoSEQ multiplex PCR assay. For the multiplex PCR, a mixture combining 60 forward primers for TCR Vbeta segments and 13 reverse primers for TCR Jbeta segments was used. The CDR3 region of rearranged TCR beta genes was amplified from genomic DNA by a multiplex PCR assay. On the Illumina HiSeq System, the amplified TCR beta libraries were sequenced as 87-base-pair reads. Processing in the source paper ran as follows. In a later analysis, roughly 80 million unique TCR beta chains were counted across the 500 to 850 repertoires, and roughly 10 million of these chains were shared by at least two donors. To remove PCR and sequencing errors, raw reads were error-corrected and collapsed into unique sequences using a nearest-neighbor algorithm that merged closely related sequences. Alignment of CDR3 sequences to IMGT reference sequences was used to assign V, D and J gene segments. For a sequence to be retained, a match of at least six nucleotides to both a V gene segment and a J gene segment was required. Rearrangements were called productive when the CDR3 lacked stop codons and stayed in frame with V and J; all others were non-productive. CDR3 was defined according to IMGT convention as the region running from the second conserved V-encoded cysteine to the conserved J-encoded phenylalanine. The earlier analysis of fewer than 750 of the donors excluded sequences that lacked an unambiguous match to a single V gene segment. In an earlier analysis of 450 to 750 of the donors, a V segment was called functional when productive rearrangements were above 56.7%, and segregating when the standard deviation between donors exceeded 5%. A statistical classification framework was built for diagnosing cytomegalovirus status from the catalog of TCR beta chain sequences. A later analysis assigned V and J genes by comparing TCR nucleotide sequences with IMGT/GENE-DB human TR gene sequences. Using the TCRdist pipeline, a later analysis assigned CDR3 sequences along with most-parsimonious VDJ recombination scenarios. In a later analysis, each TCR beta chain was defined by its CDR3 amino acid sequence together with its V-gene family, and reads lacking a unique V-gene family were excluded. As a way to deal with suspected cross-contamination and a sequencing artifact, a later analysis dropped 450 to 600 nucleotide sequences that were highly shared and had low generation probability. For each public chain, a later analysis derived a clonal expansion index from normalized ranks of inferred template counts within each repertoire. In a later analysis, generation probabilities were computed using a VDJ recombination model fitted to out-of-frame rearrangements, and the results were checked against IGoR. In a later analysis, TCR-TCR, TCR-HLA and TCR-CMV co-occurrence was scored with hypergeometric tests, and a repertoire-size bias correction was applied to TCR pairs. In a later analysis, false discovery rates were estimated by permuting HLA or CMV assignments 20 times. In a later analysis, co-occurring TCRs were grouped using DBSCAN, and TCRdist sequence similarity was added for clustering within HLA-allele-positive subsets. Repertoires with fewer than 30,000 or more than 120,000 public chains were left out of co-occurrence clustering, as were about five repertoires with anomalous nucleotide sharing. TCRdb mirrors the immuneACCESS table, restricted to in-frame sequences. Some clones are absent from its copies; in checked studies, under half trace to an unresolved V gene, and the reason for the others is unknown. V and J calls and clone size are given by that table; D and trimming were obtained from the DNA. The sample table lists some 140,000 clones, 60% to 85% of them with a count of one. Roughly 3% of the sample comes from the top ten.

The cohort was made up of about 610 healthy bone marrow donors. At the time of sampling, all cohort members were nominally healthy, though unrecorded immune exposures were likely present. The donor was CMV seronegative and belonged to the group of 350 or so seronegative cohort members. Each donor provided a peripheral blood sample, and peripheral blood mononuclear cells were used for TCR beta sequencing. The Qiagen DNeasy Blood Extraction Kit was used to extract genomic DNA from the blood cell samples. This receptor was identified in a man aged 25 to 45 in good health and CMV-seronegative. Recombination connected TRBV11-2 to TRBJ1-5; TRBD1 fits 9 bases in the junction. The sequencing sample was made of PBMCs. The CDR3 reads CASSFGTGINQPQHF. DNA sequence: TGTGCCAGCAGCTTCGGGACAGGGATTAATCAGCCCCAGCATTTT.